This TCR beta chain came from a study of T cells in Graves' hyperthyroidism and ophthalmopathy. At the level of the study: Blood was drawn when the patient was first diagnosed and still untreated.

The TCR beta CDR3 regions underwent amplification using RNA transcripts as the source. The HTBI primer set drove a first-round RT-PCR of the TCR CDR3. TCRdb called the multiplex PCR reads again in MiXCR, with one record for every CDR3 protein. The data show 400,000 to 550,000 distinct CDR3 sequences, 14% seen once. Aged 18 to 65, the patients had hyperthyroidism that was newly diagnosed and had lasted under 2 months. Over 9 ml of fresh peripheral blood supplied the PBMCs. This clonotype was detected a few times. What it binds is unknown. V dropped 0 bases and J dropped 0 bases, with 12 bases sitting between them. Germline CDR1 reads MGHRA; CDR2 reads YSYEKL. The CDR3 runs to 16 residues. Study-level points and caveats: Also found in blood were most expanded thyroid clonotypes above 0.001.

The chain uses TRBV4-1 and TRBJ2-7; the D is unclear. Sample: blood. This clonotype was obtained from a young woman with Graves' hyperthyroidism. The CDR3 DNA reads as TGCGCCAGCAGCCAAGACGCCGAGGAGTCCTCCTACGAGCAGTACTTC. This sequence encodes CASSQDAEESSYEQYF.